Presented here are 13 T cell receptor beta chains from one specimen sequenced in a study of cytomegalovirus exposure and HLA in healthy donors. PCR employed 60 Vbeta and 13 Jbeta primers. Assay: immunoSEQ multiplex PCR; the TCRdb copy retains only in-frame clones and omits some. The profile shows 150,000 or so clones, 74% of them singletons. Sequenced input: PBMCs. The receptors stem from a young man in good health and CMV-seronegative.

In this sample, this clone turned up a few times. This sequence joins TRBV7-2 and TRBJ1-2; no firm D call. The CDR3 sequence is 14 residues long. Trimming removed 1 base at V and 5 bases at J, with 11 bases between. CDR1 SGHTA and CDR2 FQGNSA come from the germline V gene. The CDR3 is CASSLERGYYGYTF. Here the CDR3 DNA reads TGTGCCAGCAGCTTAGAACGGGGTTATTATGGCTACACCTTC.

This clone has a handful of counts. The V gene is TRBV4-3, the J gene TRBJ2-1, with unresolved D. Germline V gene data show CDR1 as LGHNA and CDR2 as YSLEER. V gave up 0 bases and J gave up 10 bases, with 7 bases separating them. This CDR3 has 12 amino acids. The CDR3 reads CASSQEHSEQFF. In nucleotides, the CDR3 is TGCGCCAGCAGCCAAGAACACAGCGAGCAGTTCTTC.

The chain combines TRBV6-1 with TRBJ2-2; D not certain. CDR3 size: 11 residues. Germline V lookup: CDR1 MNHNS, CDR2 SASEGT. V was shortened by 8 bases and J by 7 bases, with 8 bases between the two germline ends. The CDR3 sequence: CASLFSGELFF. CDR3 bases: TGTGCCAGCTTATTTAGCGGGGAGCTGTTTTTT.

The chain couples TRBV7-8 to TRBJ1-2; D is perhaps TRBD1 (5 bases). Germline V gene data show CDR1 as SGHVS and CDR2 as FQNEAQ. V lost 4 bases, J lost 8 bases, and 14 bases lay in between. This CDR3 comprises 13 residues. CDR3 residues: CASSSAGLRGYTF. The CDR3 DNA reads TGTGCCAGCAGCTCGGCGGGACTCAGAGGCTACACCTTC.

This clone was seen only once. This chain links TRBV7-8 with TRBJ1-5, with D unresolved. Trimming left V 0 bases short and J 6 bases short, with 9 bases between. The CDR3 loop spans 14 amino acids. Germline CDR1 SGHVS, CDR2 FQNEAQ. The CDR3 DNA is TGTGCCAGCAGCTTAGCGCCCGGGTTTCAGCCCCAGCATTTT. Amino acid sequence: CASSLAPGFQPQHF.

The chain carries TRBV5-1 and TRBJ2-2, with 8 bases fitting TRBD1. This CDR3 region has 15 residues. J was trimmed by 1 base and V by 5 bases; bases with no gene match: 4. Looked up from germline, CDR1 is SGHRS and CDR2 is YFSETQ. Here the CDR3 reads CASRSGTGNTGELFF. As DNA, the CDR3 is TGCGCCAGCAGGTCCGGGACAGGGAACACCGGGGAGCTGTTTTTT.

This clone was seen once. The chain links TRBV9 to TRBJ1-1; no clear D gene. With 0 bases removed from V and 5 bases from J, the gap between germline ends came to 8 bases. The CDR3 consists of 13 residues. In germline, CDR1 is SGDLS, CDR2 YYNGEE. The CDR3 sequence is CASSVGGRTEAFF. The CDR3 coding sequence is TGTGCCAGCAGCGTAGGAGGGAGAACTGAAGCTTTCTTT.

This chain uses TRBV21-1 with TRBJ1-6; TRBD1, the table's D call, was not compared with the DNA. TRBV21-1 counts as a pseudogene. This CDR3 comprises 15 residues. The CDR3 reads CASSKRTGGDSPLHF. The CDR3 DNA follows: TGTGCCAGCAGCAAGCGGACAGGGGGAGATTCACCCCTCCACTTT.

The chain employs TRBV19 and TRBJ1-1; D remains ambiguous. CDR1 is LNHDA, CDR2 SQIVND, per germline (reference sequence). V dropped 6 bases and J dropped 8 bases, with 13 bases sitting between them. The CDR3 consists of 12 residues. The DNA for the CDR3 is TGTGCCAGTAGGATGACTGGTGGAGAAGCTTTCTTT. It yields the protein CASRMTGGEAFF.

The chain links TRBV7-2 to TRBJ2-7; no reliable D call. CDR3 length: 13 residues. V shed 3 bases and J shed 2 bases, with 8 bases lying between them. Germline lookup yields CDR1 SGHTA and CDR2 FQGNSA. The DNA of the CDR3 is TGTGCCAGCAGCTTGGGTACTACCTACGAGCAGTACTTC. This gives the protein CASSLGTTYEQYF.

The chain couples TRBV7-8 to TRBJ2-5; D uncertain. The CDR3 is made up of 13 amino acids. Germline V gene sequence: CDR1 SGHVS, CDR2 FQNEAQ. With 3 bases removed from V and 2 bases from J, the gap between germline ends came to 7 bases. CDR3 nucleotide sequence: TGTGCCAGCAGCTTTAGTATTCAAGAGACCCAGTACTTC. Its protein is CASSFSIQETQYF.

The J gene is TRBJ2-5, the V gene TRBV5-4; 15 bases are a match to TRBD2. This CDR3 is built from 17 residues. V shed 4 bases, J shed 2 bases, and the junction held 6 bases outside the gene matches. Germline-derived CDR1 and CDR2 are SGHNT and YYREEE (reference sequence). The CDR3 reads CASSQGLAGGGQETQYF. CDR3 DNA: TGTGCCAGCAGCCAGGGACTAGCGGGGGGCGGGCAAGAGACCCAGTACTTC.

The chain carries TRBV5-1 and TRBJ1-2; TRBD1 agrees at 7 bases. Germline V gives CDR1 SGHRS, CDR2 YFSETQ. With 3 bases clipped from V and 0 bases from J, the junction kept 8 bases outside the gene matches. This CDR3 has 16 residues. CDR3 bases: TGCGCCAGCAGCTCCGCCCCGGGACAGACTAACTATGGCTACACCTTC. This codes for CASSSAPGQTNYGYTF.